Here is one T cell receptor beta chain with its context. Antigen specificity is unknown. Additional DNA sequences in this sample encode the identical CDR3. Only in-frame clones appear in the TCRdb table, and some are missing; sequencing was by immunoSEQ multiplex PCR. The profile covers fewer than 100,000 clones, with around 85% appearing a single time and approximately 10% taken by the ten largest. The data were taken from a study of T cell responses to AZD1222 COVID-19 vaccine. Germline CDR1 reads MDHEN; CDR2 reads SYDVKM. V shed 3 bases and J shed 1 base, with 6 bases lying between them. This CDR3 has 13 amino acids. Findings of the study overall: Clonal diversity may have been underestimated, and the donors were mostly white British, with more females than males. Repertoire sampling happened only post peak T cell response. Reports say nearly half of spike-specific TCRs go after unmutated variant regions. There were vaccine-associated CD4 TCRs across spike, dominant at 160-218 and 743-854.

The sample in question was peripheral blood, obtained 28 days after the second AZD1222 dose. The chain joins TRBV28 to TRBJ1-2; a weak D match, TRBD1 (5 bases). The origin of this receptor is an adult who received the AZD1222 COVID-19 vaccine. CDR3 loop: CASSLGVNYGYTF. The CDR3, as DNA: TGTGCCAGCAGTTTGGGGGTTAACTATGGCTACACCTTC.